This T cell receptor beta chain was observed in a study of blood T cell repertoires in COVID-19. Study summary: Acute and convalescent COVID-19 samples came from the United States, Italy and Spain. Sources were T cells, B-cell-depleted T cells, or PBMCs; the material itself was cDNA or gDNA.

V shed 5 bases and J shed 5 bases, with 15 bases lying between them. The CDR3 covers 14 residues. CDR1 is SGHTA, CDR2 FQGNSA, per germline. TCRdb's copy holds only in-frame clones and misses some; the assay was immunoSEQ multiplex PCR. The sample consists of some 250,000 clones, 82% of them appearing once. Sequencing was performed on peripheral blood. The V and J genes are TRBV7-2 and TRBJ1-2; D possibly corresponds to TRBD1 (6 bases). The source of this sequence is a woman younger than 30 with acute or convalescent COVID-19. CDR3 coding DNA: TGTGCCAGCAGCCTGAATACAGGGATTTATGGCTACACCTTC. Protein product: CASSLNTGIYGYTF.